This T cell receptor beta chain was found in a study of T cell repertoires in cytomegalovirus infection. Whole-study results and caveats: HLA-C-restricted CMV clonotypes gave the most frequent clonotype in two of eight donors.

MiXCR was run by TCRdb on the reads, yielding one entry per CDR3 protein. Among roughly 990,000 distinct CDR3 sequences listed, 30% to 40% were seen once. This CDR3 spans 16 amino acids. Germline CDR1 reads SQVTM; CDR2 reads ANQGSEA. V lost 6 bases to trimming and J lost 0 bases, with 18 bases between them. This clonotype turned up a few times. Its target is unknown. The chain combines TRBV29-1 with TRBJ2-1; possibly TRBD2 for D (7 bases). This specimen consisted of cultured CD8+ T cells from PBMCs, obtained from culture after CMV antigen stimulation. The TCR originated in a human donor in good health (CMV status not recorded). Some clones in this sample may be carry-over from other donors' samples. CDR3 residues: CSVRGAETLSYNEQFF. The CDR3 DNA is TGCAGCGTCCGGGGGGCCGAAACCCTCTCCTACAATGAGCAGTTCTTC.